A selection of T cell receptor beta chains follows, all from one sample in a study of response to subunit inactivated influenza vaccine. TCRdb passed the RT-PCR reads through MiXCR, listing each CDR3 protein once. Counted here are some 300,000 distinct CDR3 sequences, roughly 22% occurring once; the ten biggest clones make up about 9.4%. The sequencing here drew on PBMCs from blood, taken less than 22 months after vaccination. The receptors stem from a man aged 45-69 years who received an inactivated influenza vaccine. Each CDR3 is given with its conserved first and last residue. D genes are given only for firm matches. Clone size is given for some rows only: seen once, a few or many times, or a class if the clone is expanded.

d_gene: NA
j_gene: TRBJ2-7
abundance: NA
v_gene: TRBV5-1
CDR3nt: TGCGCCAGCAGCTTTTCGGATTCCTACGAGCAGTACTTC
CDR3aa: CASSFSDSYEQYF

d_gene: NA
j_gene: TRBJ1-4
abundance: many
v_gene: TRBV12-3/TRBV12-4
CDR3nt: TGTGCCAGCAGACCCCGGGCCCTCCGTAATGAAAAACTGTTTTTT
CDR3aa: CASRPRALRNEKLFF

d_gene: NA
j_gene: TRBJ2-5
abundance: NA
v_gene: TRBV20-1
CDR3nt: TGCAGTGCTAAACAGATTCAAGAGACCCAGTACTTC
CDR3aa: CSAKQIQETQYF

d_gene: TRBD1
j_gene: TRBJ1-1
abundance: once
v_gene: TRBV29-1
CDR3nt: TGCAGCGGGTCGACAGGGGGCCCCATGAACACTGAAGCTTTCTTT
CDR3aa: CSGSTGGPMNTEAFF

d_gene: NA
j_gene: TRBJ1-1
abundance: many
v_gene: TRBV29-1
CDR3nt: TGCAGCGTTGAACCTGGTACTGAAGCTTTCTTT
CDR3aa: CSVEPGTEAFF

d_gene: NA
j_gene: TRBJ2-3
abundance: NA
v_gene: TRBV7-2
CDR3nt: TGTGCCAGCAGCCCGGGGTTCACAGATACGCAGTATTTT
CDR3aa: CASSPGFTDTQYF

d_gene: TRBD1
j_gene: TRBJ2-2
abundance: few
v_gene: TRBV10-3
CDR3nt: TGTGCCATCATGGACAGGGGCACCGGGGAGCTGTTTTTT
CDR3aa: CAIMDRGTGELFF

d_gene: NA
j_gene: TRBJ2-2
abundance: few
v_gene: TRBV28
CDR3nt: TGTGCCAGCAGTCCTGGACTTAACACCGGGGAGCTGTTTTTT
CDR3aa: CASSPGLNTGELFF

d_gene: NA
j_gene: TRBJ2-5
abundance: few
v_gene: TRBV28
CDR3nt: TGTGCCAGCAGCCCCCTACCCGGGACCCAGTACTTC
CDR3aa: CASSPLPGTQYF

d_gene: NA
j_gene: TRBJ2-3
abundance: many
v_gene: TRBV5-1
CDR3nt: TGTGCCAGCAGTTTCCTCACAGATACGCAGTATTTT
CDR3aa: CASSFLTDTQYF

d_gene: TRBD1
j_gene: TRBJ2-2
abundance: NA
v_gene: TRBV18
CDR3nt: TGTGCCAGCTCACTCCGACAGGGTACGAACACCGGGGAGCTGTTTTTT
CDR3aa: CASSLRQGTNTGELFF

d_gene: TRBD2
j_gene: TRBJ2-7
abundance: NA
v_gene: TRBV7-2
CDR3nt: TGTGCCAGCAGCCCCCGGGGACTAGCTTCCTCCTACGAGCAGTACTTC
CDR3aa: CASSPRGLASSYEQYF

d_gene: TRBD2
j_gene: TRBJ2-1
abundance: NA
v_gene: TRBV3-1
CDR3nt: TGTGCCAGCAGCCCTCTTAAACCGGGACTAGCGGGGGTCCATAATGAGCAGTTCTTC
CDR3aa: CASSPLKPGLAGVHNEQFF

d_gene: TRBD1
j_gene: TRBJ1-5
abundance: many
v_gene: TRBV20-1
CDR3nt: TGCAGTGTTGGGACAGTCAATCAGCCCCAGCATTTT
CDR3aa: CSVGTVNQPQHF

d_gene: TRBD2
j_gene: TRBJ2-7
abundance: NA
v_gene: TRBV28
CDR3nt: TGTGCCAGCAGTTCCCCCTCGGCGGGAGGCTACGAGCAGTACTTC
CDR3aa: CASSSPSAGGYEQYF

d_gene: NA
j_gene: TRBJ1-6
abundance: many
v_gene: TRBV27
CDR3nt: TGTGCCAGCAGTTTACAGGAAAATTCACCCCTCCACTTT
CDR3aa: CASSLQENSPLHF

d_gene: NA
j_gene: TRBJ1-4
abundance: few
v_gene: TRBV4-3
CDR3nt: TGCGCCAGCAGCCAAGATCACTCGAGCCTGAATGAAAAACTGTTTTTT
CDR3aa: CASSQDHSSLNEKLFF

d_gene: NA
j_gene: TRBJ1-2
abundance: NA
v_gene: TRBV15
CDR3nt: TGTGCCACCAGCAGAGCTACAGACGGGTTCGAGGGCTACACCTTC
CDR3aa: CATSRATDGFEGYTF

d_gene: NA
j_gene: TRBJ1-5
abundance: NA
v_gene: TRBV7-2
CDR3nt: TGTGCCAGCAGCTTAGCAGGCTCTAATAGCAATCAGCCCCAGCATTTT
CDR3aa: CASSLAGSNSNQPQHF

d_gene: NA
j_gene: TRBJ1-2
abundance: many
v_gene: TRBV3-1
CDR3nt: TGTGCCAGCAGCCAAGGCTATGGCTACACCTTC
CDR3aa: CASSQGYGYTF

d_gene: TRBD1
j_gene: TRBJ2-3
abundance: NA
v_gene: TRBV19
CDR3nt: TGTGCCAGTACCAACGGACAGGGAGTCACAGATACGCAGTATTTT
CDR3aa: CASTNGQGVTDTQYF

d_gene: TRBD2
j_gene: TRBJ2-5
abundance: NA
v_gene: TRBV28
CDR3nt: TGTGCCAGCAGCGGCCCTGAGGGAGGGGAGACCCAGTACTTC
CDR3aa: CASSGPEGGETQYF

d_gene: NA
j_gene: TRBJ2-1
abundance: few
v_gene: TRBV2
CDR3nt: TGTGCCAGCAGTGACCAGCGCGGGGCTACCCAGTTCTTC
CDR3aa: CASSDQRGATQFF

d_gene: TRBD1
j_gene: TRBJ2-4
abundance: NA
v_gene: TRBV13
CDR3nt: TGTGCCAGCAGCTTAGGCCTTTGGACAGGTGCCAAAAACATTCAGTACTTC
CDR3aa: CASSLGLWTGAKNIQYF

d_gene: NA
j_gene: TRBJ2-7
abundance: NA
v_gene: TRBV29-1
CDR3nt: TGCAGCGGGGGGGACGGCTACGAGCAGTACTTC
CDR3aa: CSGGDGYEQYF